This T cell receptor beta chain was profiled in a study of cytomegalovirus exposure and HLA in healthy donors. Study in general: The same platform was used for the 120 or so validation repertoires as for the roughly 700 first-cohort repertoires, as reported in a later analysis. Notes on the study in general: Reportedly, cytomegalovirus status was diagnosed with high sensitivity and specificity. The tendency of first-cohort TCR clusters to co-occur in the 100 to 150 validation repertoires emerged from a later analysis. While the bulk of TCR sequences proved rare, some public TCRs turned up in many donors.

In regard to this clone: Its target is not known.

The V gene lost 5 bases and the J gene lost 0 bases, with 10 bases spanning the gap. Per the germline V gene, CDR1 is KGHSH and CDR2 is LQKENI. The CDR3 is 15 residues long. Generated by immunoSEQ multiplex PCR, the TCRdb table keeps only in-frame clones and is missing some. The sample comprises around 56,000 clones, about 92% of which are singletons, and 1.7% rests with the top ten. The gene calls are TRBV18 and TRBJ1-4; D uncertain. Sequences were obtained from PBMCs. The clonotype was recovered from a woman aged 18-30 years in good health and CMV-seropositive. CDR3 sequence (DNA): TGTGCCAGCTCAGGCAACATCGCAACTAATGAAAAACTGTTTTTT. It yields the protein CASSGNIATNEKLFF.